The TCR beta chain described here comes from a study of CD8 T cells in ankylosing spondylitis. Study-level findings and limits: Certain motif variants had earlier been reported in reactive arthritis synovial fluid and blood. Within matched ankylosing spondylitis synovial fluid, disease-linked clones were reportedly significantly enriched. Made up of roughly 8 highly homologous variants, a TCR beta motif appeared characteristic of ankylosing spondylitis blood.

In making TCR beta libraries, quantitative 5'-RACE with molecular barcodes was used. TCRdb reanalysed the 5' RACE reads using MiXCR and keeps one entry per CDR3 protein. Altogether some 840,000 distinct CDR3 sequences are present, around 11% being singletons, with the ten largest covering about 0.5%. This clonotype was seen a few times. Its antigen is not identified. This CDR3 is 13 amino acids long. The germline gives CDR1 ENHRY, CDR2 SYGVKD. With 8 bases clipped from V and 6 bases from J, the junction kept 6 bases outside the gene matches. Sequenced sample: blood, either unsorted or a sorted T cell fraction (not recorded which). The sequence was obtained from a male donor with ankylosing spondylitis. The rearrangement joins TRBV10-3 to TRBJ2-3; TRBD2 matches 9 bases. The DNA of the CDR3 is TGTGCCATCGGTAGACTAGCGGCCGATACGCAGTATTTT. This gives the protein CAIGRLAADTQYF.